The 21 T cell receptor beta chains presented below share a single source sample, sequenced in a study of blood T cell repertoires in COVID-19. Profiling relied on immunoSEQ multiplex PCR, and the TCRdb table lists in-frame clones only, not all of them. The table includes approximately 67,000 clones, about 89% detected once. Sequenced material: peripheral blood. The receptor source for this set is a man in his fifties with active COVID-19.

This sequence joins TRBV29-1 and TRBJ1-1; no firm D call. Germline assignment: CDR1 SQVTM and CDR2 ANQGSEA. This CDR3 is built from 11 residues. Trimming shortened V by 7 bases and J by 1 base, and 7 bases separated the two germline ends. CDR3 amino acids: CSGSGNTEAFF. In nucleotides, the CDR3 is TGCAGCGGTTCAGGGAACACTGAAGCTTTCTTT.

The chain carries TRBV19 and TRBJ1-3; D is possibly TRBD1 (6 bases). The CDR3 consists of 14 residues. Germline CDR1 is LNHDA and CDR2 is SQIVND (reference sequence). V gave up 4 bases and J gave up 2 bases, with 9 bases separating them. CDR3 region: CASSTRGPGNTIYF. The CDR3 nucleotides are TGTGCCAGTAGTACCAGGGGACCTGGAAACACCATATATTTT.

The rearrangement joins TRBV5-4 to TRBJ2-5; 9 bases map to TRBD1. The J segment lost 4 bases and the V segment lost 4 bases, leaving 5 bases of the junction unmatched. The germline V gene has CDR1 SGHNT and CDR2 YYREEE (reference sequence). The CDR3 covers 14 residues. Here the CDR3 DNA reads TGTGCCAGCAGCCCACAGGGGGCGGGAGAGACCCAGTACTTC. This encodes CASSPQGAGETQYF.

V gene TRBV19 combines with J gene TRBJ2-2; tentatively, D is TRBD2 (5 bases). The CDR3 is 15 amino acids. Germline CDR1 and CDR2: LNHDA and SQIVND (reference sequence). The V end was cut by 4 bases, the J end by 4 bases, with 13 bases between. The DNA for the CDR3 is TGTGCCAGTAGTACCGCAAGTCGGGGCACCGGGGAGCTGTTTTTT. Its translation is CASSTASRGTGELFF. Looking up the rest from reference TRBV19 and TRBJ2-2 gives the full variable domain: DGGITQSPKYLFRKEGQNVTLSCEQNLNHDAMYWYRQDPGQGLRLIYYSQIVNDFQKGDIAEGYSVSREKKESFPLTVTSAQKNPTAFYLCASSTASRGTGELFFGEGSRLTVL.

V is TRBV5-4 and J is TRBJ2-3; tentatively, D is TRBD2 (5 bases). Trimming took 9 bases from V and 8 from J, leaving 7 bases between them. Per germline, CDR1 SGHNT and CDR2 YYREEE (reference sequence). The CDR3 is made up of 9 amino acids. CDR3 coding DNA: TGTGCCACCGGAGGTACGCAGTATTTT. This gives the protein CATGGTQYF.

The chain recombines TRBV19 with TRBJ1-1; a possible D gene is TRBD1 (6 bases). The germline V gene has CDR1 LNHDA and CDR2 SQIVND (reference sequence). The CDR3 length is 12 residues. Trimming cost V 6 bases and J 3 bases, with 8 bases left between them. In DNA form, the CDR3 reads TGTGCCAGTAGCCAGGGGTACACTGAAGCTTTCTTT. It encodes CASSQGYTEAFF.

This clone was counted once. V gene TRBV7-9 combines with J gene TRBJ2-3; perhaps TRBD2 as D (6 bases). The CDR3 runs 15 residues. The V end lost 6 bases, the J end lost 0 bases, and 13 bases lay between the germline ends. Germline loops: CDR1 SEHNR, CDR2 FQNEAQ (reference sequence). The CDR3 sequence is CASRIPGLSTDTQYF. The CDR3 DNA follows: TGTGCCAGCAGGATTCCGGGACTGAGCACAGATACGCAGTATTTT.

The rearrangement uses TRBV27 and TRBJ2-7; possibly TRBD2 for D (6 bases). V lost 0 bases and J lost 0, with 15 bases in between. Germline CDR1 reads MNHEY; CDR2 reads SMNVEV (reference sequence). CDR3 length: 17 residues. The DNA of the CDR3 is TGTGCCAGCAGTTTATCTGGCGGGACGGCCCCCTCCTACGAGCAGTACTTC. It yields the protein CASSLSGGTAPSYEQYF.

The chain carries TRBV28 and TRBJ2-1; 8 positions match TRBD1. J gave up 5 bases and V 7 bases, and 7 bases lay outside the gene matches. Germline CDR1 and CDR2: MDHEN and SYDVKM. This CDR3 spans 14 amino acids. This chain's CDR3 is CASNTGQADNEQFF. The CDR3 DNA is TGTGCCAGCAACACGGGACAGGCCGACAATGAGCAGTTCTTC.

This chain connects TRBV6-6 to TRBJ1-2; TRBD1 matches at 7 bases. This CDR3 is 17 amino acids long. Germline lookup yields CDR1 MNHNY and CDR2 SVGAGI (reference sequence). The V gene end was trimmed by 5 bases and the J gene end by 0 bases; junction bases not matched to a gene: 12. CDR3 amino acids: CASSRLGRGRANYGYTF. CDR3 nucleotides: TGTGCCAGCAGTCGACTCGGTAGGGGGCGAGCTAACTATGGCTACACCTTC.

The V and J genes are TRBV6-2 or TRBV6-3 and TRBJ2-1; 9 nucleotides align to TRBD2. Losses at the gene ends were 5 bases for V and 7 bases for J; bases not matched to a gene: 6. The V gene's germline CDR1 is MNHEY and CDR2 SVGEGT. The CDR3 extends over 14 amino acids. The CDR3 DNA sequence: TGTGCCAGCAGTCCACCGGGACTAGCTAATGAGCAGTTCTTC. This gives the protein CASSPPGLANEQFF.

V and J are TRBV19 and TRBJ2-2; a weak D match, TRBD2 (6 bases). Germline V gives CDR1 LNHDA, CDR2 SQIVND (reference sequence). CDR3 size: 14 residues. V gave up 6 bases and J gave up 2 bases, with 10 bases separating them. CDR3: CASSLSGNTGELFF. The CDR3 nucleotides read TGTGCCAGTAGCCTTAGCGGAAACACCGGGGAGCTGTTTTTT.

The V gene is TRBV10-2, the J gene TRBJ2-5; 9 bases line up with TRBD2. Trimming at V came to 7 bases and at J to 5 bases, leaving 5 bases not matched to a gene. The CDR3 sequence is 13 residues long. Germline V CDR1 and CDR2: WSHSY, SAAADI. CDR3 loop: CASTTSGLETQYF. In nucleotides, the CDR3 is TGCGCCAGCACGACTAGCGGATTGGAGACCCAGTACTTC.

The chain is built from TRBV7-2 and TRBJ1-1; perhaps TRBD1 as D (5 bases). Trimming cost V 5 bases and J 1 base, with 11 bases left between them. The CDR3 covers 14 residues. CDR1 SGHTA and CDR2 FQGNSA come from the germline V gene. The CDR3 region has the DNA TGTGCCAGCAGCGCAGGGCGCTGGAACACTGAAGCTTTCTTT. This sequence encodes CASSAGRWNTEAFF.

The chain is built from TRBV19 and TRBJ1-6; the match to TRBD1 covers 8 bases. Germline V gene sequence: CDR1 LNHDA, CDR2 SQIVND (reference sequence). J lost 8 bases, V lost 3 bases, and 6 bases had no gene match. There are 15 residues in the CDR3. CDR3 DNA: TGTGCCAGTAGTATTGCGGCGACAGGGGATTCACCCCTCCACTTT. This encodes CASSIAATGDSPLHF.

The chain recombines TRBV9 with TRBJ2-5; 8 nucleotides match TRBD2. V shed 3 bases and J 2 bases; nucleotides not matched to a gene: 3. The CDR3 has 14 amino acids. Germline lookup yields CDR1 SGDLS and CDR2 YYNGEE. CDR3 region: CASSGASGQETQYF. In nucleotides, the CDR3 is TGTGCCAGCAGCGGGGCTAGCGGGCAAGAGACCCAGTACTTC.

The genes are TRBV6-5 and TRBJ1-1; D remains ambiguous. The CDR3 spans 13 residues. Germline V CDR1 and CDR2: MNHEY, SVGAGI. The ends were cut back, 6 bases at V and 7 bases at J, with 15 bases in the middle. CDR3 protein: CASSVPPGGEAFF. In nucleotides, the CDR3 is TGTGCCAGCAGCGTTCCGCCGGGAGGTGAAGCTTTCTTT.

The chain combines TRBV4-1 with TRBJ1-2; 7 bases line up with TRBD1. V lost 2 bases and J lost 0; bases outside the gene matches: 18. Germline V CDR1 and CDR2: MGHRA, YSYEKL. This CDR3 is 20 amino acids long. The CDR3 DNA follows: TGCGCCAGCAGCCAATCCCCCGTGACAGGGCTAAGTTCTACTAACTATGGCTACACCTTC. It specifies CASSQSPVTGLSSTNYGYTF.

This clone was seen just once. The chain has TRBV7-2 and TRBJ2-1; TRBD2 matches 10 bases. V shed 4 bases and J 3 bases; nucleotides not matched to a gene: 9. The V gene's germline CDR1 is SGHTA and CDR2 FQGNSA. This CDR3 is 17 amino acids long. The CDR3 DNA follows: TGTGCCAGCAGCTCCTCACTGTTAGCGGGGGGCTACAATGAGCAGTTCTTC. This translates into CASSSSLLAGGYNEQFF.

The chain uses TRBV14 and TRBJ1-4; TRBD1 matches 7 bases. J gave up 4 bases and V 4 bases, and 6 bases lay outside the gene matches. The CDR3 is 15 residues long. Germline V gene data show CDR1 as SGHDN and CDR2 as FVKESK. This CDR3 is CASSLGGTDNEKLFF. CDR3 in DNA: TGTGCCAGCAGCCTGGGCGGGACAGATAATGAAAAACTGTTTTTT.

The rearrangement links TRBV2 to TRBJ2-3, with D hard to call. Trimming took 3 bases from V and 2 from J, leaving 6 bases between them. The CDR3 is 13 residues long. CDR1 is SNHLY, CDR2 FYNNEI, per germline. Here the CDR3 DNA reads TGTGCCAGCAGTGACAGATTCACAGATACGCAGTATTTT. As protein: CASSDRFTDTQYF.